Listed below are T cell receptor beta chains from one sample, sequenced in a study of CD8+ T cells in alopecia areata. Using immunoSEQ multiplex PCR, the repertoire was profiled, and TCRdb retains in-frame clones only, with some absent. The sample yields 150,000 to 200,000 clones, about three fifths seen once. The specimen comprised CD4+ T cells sorted from blood, sampled at week 24, from a patient treated with tofacitinib. The receptors were sampled from a human donor with alopecia areata. Each CDR3 is given with its conserved first and last residue. D genes are given only for firm matches. Size tells how often a clone was seen (once, few, many) or the class of an expanded clone, and some rows leave it out.

>TRBD2|TRBV2|TRBJ2-1|few
TGTGCCAGCAGCTTAGCCGGGACTACCTTTATAGAGCAGTTCTTC
CASSLAGTTFIEQFF
>.|TRBV5-6|TRBJ1-6|.
TGTGCCAGCAGCTTTTACAGGGAGAATTCACCCCTCCACTTT
CASSFYRENSPLHF
>.|TRBV25-1|TRBJ1-2|few
TGTGCCAGCAGTGAATGGGGCGGGGGCTACACCTTC
CASSEWGGGYTF
>TRBD1|TRBV6-5|TRBJ1-2|many
TGTGCCAGCAGTTACTCTACAGGGGTGGATGGCTACACCTTC
CASSYSTGVDGYTF
>.|TRBV5-1|TRBJ2-7|.
TGCGCCAGCAGCGTCGGAGGCGAGCAGTACTTC
CASSVGGEQYF
>TRBD2|TRBV6-5|TRBJ2-7|.
TGTGCCAGCAGTCCAGGACTAGCTTCGGACGAGCAGTACTTC
CASSPGLASDEQYF
>.|TRBV2|TRBJ2-1|few
TGTGCCAGCAGTGAGCTGTTTGTTGAGCAGTTCTTC
CASSELFVEQFF
>TRBD1|TRBV29-1|TRBJ1-6|.
TGCAGCGTTGGACAGGGAGAGGGTTCACCCCTCCACTTT
CSVGQGEGSPLHF
>.|TRBV14|TRBJ2-7|few
TGTGCCAGCAGCCCAGCGGAACAATTTATGCCCGAGCAGTACTTC
CASSPAEQFMPEQYF
>.|TRBV7-9|TRBJ1-1|.
TGTGCCAGCAGCCTGGGGACGCTTAAGAACACTGAAGCTTTCTTT
CASSLGTLKNTEAFF
>TRBD1|TRBV29-1|TRBJ2-1|.
TGCAGCGTTACTTCCCGGGACAGGGGTTGGGAGCAGTTCTTC
CSVTSRDRGWEQFF
>.|TRBV29-1|TRBJ2-1|.
TGCAGCGTGTCAGGGACCTACAATGAGCAGTTCTTC
CSVSGTYNEQFF
>.|TRBV15|TRBJ2-2|.
TGTGCCACCAGCAGACGGGTGAACACCGGGGAGCTGTTTTTT
CATSRRVNTGELFF
>.|TRBV15|TRBJ2-7|.
TGTGCCACCAGCAGTAGCGTGGGCTCCTACGAGCAGTACTTC
CATSSSVGSYEQYF
>TRBD2|TRBV2|TRBJ2-3|.
TGTGCCAGCACTCTAGCGGGGGGATTCGGAGATACGCAGTATTTT
CASTLAGGFGDTQYF
>TRBD2|TRBV5-4|TRBJ2-2|.
TGTGCCAGCAGCGGAGGAGTAGCGGGGGTGGCCACCGGGGAGCTGTTTTTT
CASSGGVAGVATGELFF
>.|TRBV6-6|TRBJ2-6|few
TGTGCCAGCAGATCGGGCGGGGCCAACGTCCTGACTTTC
CASRSGGANVLTF
>TRBD1|TRBV9|TRBJ2-4|.
TGTGCCAGCAGCGCGTTCTCGAGTGCAGGGGGCCAGGGAAACATTCAGTACTTC
CASSAFSSAGGQGNIQYF
>.|TRBV19|TRBJ2-6|few
TGTGCCAGTAGTCAGCTAGGGAGTGGCTCTGGGGCCAACGTCCTGACTTTC
CASSQLGSGSGANVLTF
>.|TRBV7-2|TRBJ2-1|once
TGTGCCAGCAGCTTAGAGGATAGGGGCGCCTACAATGAGCAGTTCTTC
CASSLEDRGAYNEQFF
>.|TRBV5-1|TRBJ2-7|.
TGCGCCAGCAGCTTGGGGTACGAGCAGTACTTC
CASSLGYEQYF
>TRBD1|TRBV29-1|TRBJ2-1|few
TGCAGCGTTTCGGGAACAGGGGTTGAGCAGTTCTTC
CSVSGTGVEQFF
>.|TRBV7-2|TRBJ1-1|.
TGTGCCAGCAGCTTAAAGGTGAACACTGAAGCTTTCTTT
CASSLKVNTEAFF
>.|TRBV9|TRBJ1-2|.
TGTGCCAGCAGCGTAGGGGAGACCGCGAAGCTTTATGGCTACACCTTC
CASSVGETAKLYGYTF
>.|TRBV7-9|TRBJ1-1|few
TGTGCCAGCGGTTTACCCGGTTTACCAGGGTATCCTTTCTTT
CASGLPGLPGYPFF
>.|TRBV6-5|TRBJ1-5|.
TGTGCCAGCAGTTTGAGGACCGGCAATCAGCCCCAGCATTTT
CASSLRTGNQPQHF
>TRBD1|TRBV9|TRBJ1-2|.
TGTGCCAGCAGCGGCGGACAGGGACTGAACTATGGCTACACCTTC
CASSGGQGLNYGYTF
>.|TRBV7-6|TRBJ2-5|once
TGTGCCAGCAGCCCCGCCCCACAAGAGACCCAGTACTTC
CASSPAPQETQYF
>.|TRBV30|TRBJ2-5|.
TGTGCCTGGACCGCGGGGAACCAAGAGACCCAGTACTTC
CAWTAGNQETQYF
>.|TRBV30|TRBJ2-7|.
TGTGCCTGGAGTAACGGGCCCTACGAGCAGTACTTC
CAWSNGPYEQYF
>TRBD2|TRBV5-1|TRBJ2-5|.
TGCGCCAGCAGCTTAGGCCCTCGACTAGCGGGGGGCAAGGAAGAGACCCAGTACTTC
CASSLGPRLAGGKEETQYF
>.|TRBV9|TRBJ2-3|.
TGTGCCAGCAGCGCTCAGGGGCGGGATACGCAGTATTTT
CASSAQGRDTQYF
>TRBD1|TRBV10-3|TRBJ2-3|few
TGTGCCATCAGTGCCGGGACAGGGGGAGCCACAGATACGCAGTATTTT
CAISAGTGGATDTQYF
>.|TRBV7-6|TRBJ1-1|.
TGTGCCAGCAGCTTAGGGCACACGAACACTGAAGCTTTCTTT
CASSLGHTNTEAFF
>.|TRBV29-1|TRBJ1-1|.
TGCAGCGTTGTTGCTCCGAACACTGAAGCTTTCTTT
CSVVAPNTEAFF
>.|TRBV11-2|TRBJ2-6|.
TGTGCCAGCAGCTCCACGGGGTGGGGGTCTGGGGCCAACGTCCTGACTTTC
CASSSTGWGSGANVLTF
>TRBD2|TRBV19|TRBJ2-1|.
TGTGCCAGTAGTCCACCTAGCGGGGGGGCCTTCGATGAGCAGTTCTTC
CASSPPSGGAFDEQFF
>.|TRBV6-1|TRBJ2-1|.
TGTGCCAGCAGTGTGTGGCAGACCAATGAGCAGTTCTTC
CASSVWQTNEQFF
>.|TRBV4-3|TRBJ1-5|.
TGCGCCAGCAGCCAAGATCTTACGGTGCTTCAGCCCCAGCATTTT
CASSQDLTVLQPQHF
>TRBD1|TRBV7-2|TRBJ1-4|.
TGTGCCAGCAGCTCTAAAGCTCCGGGACAGAGTAATGAAAAACTGTTTTTT
CASSSKAPGQSNEKLFF
>.|TRBV19|TRBJ1-2|.
TGTGCCAGTCAGGGACCAACGGACTATGGCTACACCTTC
CASQGPTDYGYTF
>TRBD1|TRBV5-6|TRBJ2-2|.
TGTGCCAGCACCACACCGAGACAGGGTCGTCGGGAGCTGTTTTTT
CASTTPRQGRRELFF
>.|TRBV9|TRBJ2-5|.
TGTGCCAGCAGCGTAGGGCCCCCGAGAGGAGAGACCCAGTACTTC
CASSVGPPRGETQYF
>.|TRBV4-3|TRBJ2-1|.
TGCGCCAGCAGCCAACTCGGCGCCAGCTCCTACAATGAGCAGTTCTTC
CASSQLGASSYNEQFF
>.|TRBV6-1|TRBJ2-7|once
TGTGCCAGCAGTGATGCTGGGGGCAACCTAGTGAGGGGGCAGTACTTC
CASSDAGGNLVRGQYF
>.|TRBV6-5|TRBJ2-3|.
TGTGCCAGCAGTTACTTGGGGTATGATACGCAGTATTTT
CASSYLGYDTQYF
>.|TRBV9|TRBJ2-2|.
TGTGCCAGCAGCGCTAGCCCTCGTCACACCGGGGAGCTGTTTTTT
CASSASPRHTGELFF
>TRBD2|TRBV7-8|TRBJ2-7|.
TGTGCCAGCAGCTTTGGGACTAGAGACCACGAGCAGTACTTC
CASSFGTRDHEQYF
>.|TRBV7-2|TRBJ2-2|few
TGTGCCAGCAGCTTCAACACCGGGGAGCTGTTTTTT
CASSFNTGELFF
>.|TRBV30|TRBJ1-1|.
TGTGCCTGGGGGAACACTGAAGCTTTCTTT
CAWGNTEAFF
>TRBD1|TRBV4-3|TRBJ2-7|.
TGCGCCAGCAGCCAAGCGGCAGGGGGCCACTACGAGCAGTACTTC
CASSQAAGGHYEQYF
>TRBD1|TRBV29-1|TRBJ2-7|.
TGCAGCTATACAGGGGGCTACGAGCAGTACTTC
CSYTGGYEQYF